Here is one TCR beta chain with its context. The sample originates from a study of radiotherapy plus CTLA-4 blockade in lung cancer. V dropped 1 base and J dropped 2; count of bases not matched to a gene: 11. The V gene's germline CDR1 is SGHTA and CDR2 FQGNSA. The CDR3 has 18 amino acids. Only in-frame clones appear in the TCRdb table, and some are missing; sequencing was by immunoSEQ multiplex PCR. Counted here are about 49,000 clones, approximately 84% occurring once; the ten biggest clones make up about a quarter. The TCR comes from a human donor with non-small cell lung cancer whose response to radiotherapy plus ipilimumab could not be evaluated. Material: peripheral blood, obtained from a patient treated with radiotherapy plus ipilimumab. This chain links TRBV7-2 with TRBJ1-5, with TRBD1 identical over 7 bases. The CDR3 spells CASSLVPRWDSGNQPQHF. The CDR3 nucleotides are TGTGCCAGCAGCTTAGTACCCCGTTGGGACAGCGGCAATCAGCCCCAGCATTTT.